Detailed here is one TCR beta chain. TCRdb's copy holds only in-frame clones and misses some; the assay was immunoSEQ multiplex PCR. The table shows about 220,000 clones, with 75% to 90% occurring only once. The data derive from a study of blood T cell repertoires in COVID-19. CDR3 length: 16 amino acids. Unmatched junction bases numbered 9, after V lost 7 bases and J lost 2 bases. The germline gives CDR1 SNHLY, CDR2 FYNNEI. This rearrangement joins TRBV2 to TRBJ1-5, with 9 nucleotides matching TRBD1. This receptor was obtained from a woman between 35 and 50 years old with acute COVID-19. The specimen sequenced was PBMCs or T cells enriched from blood (not recorded which). The CDR3 loop reads CASTRDRVFGNQPQHF. The CDR3 nucleotides read TGTGCCAGCACGAGGGACAGGGTTTTTGGCAATCAGCCCCAGCATTTT. Filled out from reference TRBV2 and TRBJ1-5, the complete variable domain reads EPEVTQTPSHQVTQMGQEVILRCVPISNHLYFYWYRQILGQKVEFLVSFYNNEISEKSEIFDDQFSVERPDGSNFTLKIRSTKLEDSAMYFCASTRDRVFGNQPQHFGDGTRLSIL.